Below are 13 T cell receptor beta chains sequenced from a single sample in a study of blood T cells in healthy people across ages. A second PCR, run for roughly 7 to 11 cycles, used a sample-barcoded 5' primer plus a J-beta primer mix. TCRdb re-called the 5' RACE reads through MiXCR, storing one row per CDR3 protein. The repertoire holds about 1.4 million distinct CDR3 sequences, with around 55% as singletons. Sequencing used blood. Source of these receptors: a man aged 18 to 35 in good health.

The chain employs TRBV2 and TRBJ1-2; D is uncertain. Between the trimmed V and J ends, which lost 7 bases and 4 bases, there was a span of 19 bases. CDR1 and CDR2 from the germline V gene are SNHLY and FYNNEI. The CDR3 is made up of 15 amino acids. The CDR3 sequence: CASTPSQRGGYGYTF. The CDR3 DNA sequence: TGTGCCAGCACACCCAGTCAACGGGGTGGCTATGGCTACACCTTC.

This clonotype was observed a few times. The chain has TRBV7-2 and TRBJ2-3; TRBD2 might be the D (5 bases). Germline V CDR1 and CDR2: SGHTA, FQGNSA. This CDR3 spans 16 amino acids. V was clipped by 0 bases and J by 3 bases, with 13 bases between them. The CDR3 loop is CASSLASLGATDTQYF. As DNA, the CDR3 is TGTGCCAGCAGCTTAGCCTCGTTGGGAGCGACAGATACGCAGTATTTT.

The gene calls are TRBV5-6 and TRBJ2-1, with a tentative D call TRBD2 (6 bases). Germline-derived CDR1 and CDR2 are SGHDT and YYEEEE. CDR3 length equals 15 residues. Trimming left V 4 bases short and J 4 bases short, with 15 bases between. CDR3 sequence (DNA): TGTGCCAGCAGCCTGGGGGGAATAACTTACAATGAGCAGTTCTTC. It yields the protein CASSLGGITYNEQFF.

The V call is TRBV12-3 or TRBV12-4, the J call TRBJ2-7, with D perhaps TRBD1 or TRBD2 (6 bases each). This CDR3 contains 13 residues. Trimming removed 0 bases from V and 10 bases from J, with 13 bases in between. For the CDR3, the DNA is TGTGCCAGCAGTTTAGCGCTCGGGGGCGGCCAGTACTTC. Amino acid sequence: CASSLALGGGQYF.

V is TRBV6-2 or TRBV6-3 and J is TRBJ1-2, with D unresolved. The CDR3 runs to 15 residues. Germline assignment: CDR1 MNHEY and CDR2 SVGEGT. CDR3 nucleotides: TGTGCAAGCTGCCATGCGGGTGATAGTAACTATGGCTACACCTTC. It yields the protein CASCHAGDSNYGYTF.

This clonotype was detected ten times or more. The J gene is TRBJ2-5, the V gene TRBV29-1, with TRBD1 identical over 9 bases. The J call may not be correct, given that the DNA end is closer to TRBJ2-7. CDR1 is SQVTM, CDR2 ANQGSEA, per germline. This CDR3 is 12 amino acids long. The CDR3 protein is CSVPGQGYEQYF. The CDR3 coding sequence is TGCAGTGTACCGGGACAGGGCTACGAGCAGTACTTC.

This clonotype has just a few counts. The chain joins TRBV29-1 to TRBJ1-6; TRBD1 matches 7 bases. Germline V gives CDR1 SQVTM, CDR2 ANQGSEA. Unmatched junction bases numbered 7, after V lost 7 bases and J lost 7 bases. The CDR3 is made up of 13 amino acids. The CDR3, as DNA: TGCAGCGCACGGACAGGTGACAATTCACCCCTCCACTTT. Its protein is CSARTGDNSPLHF.

V usage is TRBV6-1 and J usage is TRBJ2-1; 11 bases are a match to TRBD2. Germline V gene lookup returns CDR1 MNHNS and CDR2 SASEGT. CDR3 size: 15 residues. Trimming cost V 8 bases and J 7 bases; bases outside gene matches: 10. This CDR3 is CASVEATSGSNEQFF. The CDR3 bases are TGTGCCAGCGTCGAGGCTACTAGCGGGAGTAATGAGCAGTTCTTC.

This clonotype was counted a few times. The chain employs TRBV7-2 and TRBJ2-5; a possible D gene is TRBD1 (5 bases). Germline CDR1 SGHTA, CDR2 FQGNSA. Trimming pared 5 bases from V and 0 bases from J, leaving 13 bases between. This CDR3 comprises 15 residues. As DNA, the CDR3 is TGTGCCAGCAGCCGAATGGGGCAGAACCAAGAGACCCAGTACTTC. Translating it yields CASSRMGQNQETQYF.

This chain joins TRBV9 and TRBJ1-2; D remains ambiguous. V gave up 4 bases and J gave up 4 bases, with 17 bases separating them. The CDR3 loop spans 15 amino acids. CDR1 SGDLS and CDR2 YYNGEE come from the germline V gene. CDR3 sequence (DNA): TGTGCCAGCAGCCCCATGGGGTCGGTGGTCTATGGCTACACCTTC. This codes for CASSPMGSVVYGYTF.

The V and J genes are TRBV4-1 and TRBJ2-1, with 14 bases identical to TRBD2. From germline, CDR1 is MGHRA and CDR2 YSYEKL. The CDR3 loop spans 16 amino acids. V lost 2 bases, J lost 9 bases, and 6 bases stayed unmatched. The DNA for the CDR3 is TGCGCCAGCAGCCAACCGGGACTAGCGGGAGAGGTTGAGCAGTTCTTC. Translated, it gives CASSQPGLAGEVEQFF.

This chain links TRBV28 with TRBJ1-6; D call uncertain. This CDR3 has 14 residues. V was clipped by 7 bases and J by 7 bases, with 14 bases between them. In germline, CDR1 is MDHEN, CDR2 SYDVKM. The CDR3 nucleotides are TGTGCCAGCACCGAGGGAGGGAACAATTCACCCCTCCACTTT. This sequence encodes CASTEGGNNSPLHF.

The rearrangement uses TRBV11-2 and TRBJ2-5; 7 bases fit TRBD1. Near its end, the DNA agrees better with TRBJ2-7, so the J call may be wrong. The CDR3 is 15 amino acids. Germline V gene data show CDR1 as SGHAT and CDR2 as FQNNGV. The CDR3 coding sequence is TGTGCCAGCAGCTTAAAGGGGGCTATCAGATACGAGCAGTACTTC. Translated: CASSLKGAIRYEQYF.